The 30 T cell receptor beta chains reported below all come from one sample, sequenced in a study of T-cell memory formation after mild COVID-19. TCRdb re-called the 5' RACE reads with MiXCR, one entry per CDR3 protein. The sample has around 320,000 distinct CDR3 sequences, around 15% seen once. Sequencing was performed on PBMCs or a T cell subset sorted from them (not recorded which). These receptors originate from a young man who had mild COVID-19 (a few samples of this study predate the infection). Cell type and time point are not known.

This chain connects TRBV29-1 to TRBJ2-5; no reliable D call. The CDR3 loop spans 13 amino acids. CDR1 SQVTM and CDR2 ANQGSEA come from the germline V gene. Trimming cost V 0 bases and J 4 bases, with 9 bases left between them. DNA of the CDR3: TGCAGCGTTGAAGATCCCGGAGTAGAGACCCAGTACTTC. Protein product: CSVEDPGVETQYF.

The genes are TRBV3-1 and TRBJ2-3, with TRBD2 matching 10 bases. The germline CDR1 and CDR2 sequences are LGHDT and YNNKEL (reference sequence). The CDR3 spans 16 residues. Unmatched junction bases numbered 6, after V lost 4 bases and J lost 2 bases. The CDR3 region is CASSRLSGGHTDTQYF. CDR3 DNA sequence: TGTGCCAGCAGCCGACTTAGCGGGGGGCACACAGATACGCAGTATTTT.

This clonotype was recorded at least ten times. This chain joins TRBV4-1 and TRBJ2-3, with 9 nucleotides matching TRBD2. V shed 4 bases, J shed 4 bases, and the junction held 12 bases outside the gene matches. This CDR3 has 17 amino acids. Germline CDR1 MGHRA, CDR2 YSYEKL. CDR3 sequence reads: CASSPSRLAGTADTQYF. The CDR3 nucleotides read TGCGCCAGCAGCCCCTCTAGGCTAGCGGGGACGGCAGATACGCAGTATTTT.

This clonotype was recorded at least ten times. This chain connects TRBV6-5 to TRBJ1-2, with 9 bases aligning to TRBD1. V lost 5 bases, J lost 8 bases, and 6 bases stayed unmatched. Germline lookup yields CDR1 MNHEY and CDR2 SVGAGI. This CDR3 has 13 residues. CDR3 sequence: CASSMHRGQGYTF. CDR3 nucleotides: TGTGCCAGCAGTATGCACAGGGGGCAAGGCTACACCTTC.

The V call is TRBV6-5, the J call TRBJ2-7, with 9 positions matching TRBD1. Trimming took 10 bases from V and 3 from J; bases not matched to a gene: 7. In germline, CDR1 is MNHEY, CDR2 SVGAGI. The CDR3 is 13 amino acids. CDR3 sequence reads: CATTGTGSYEQYF. CDR3 bases: TGTGCCACAACGGGGACAGGGAGCTACGAGCAGTACTTC.

This clonotype turned up a few times. V gene TRBV7-3 combines with J gene TRBJ2-5; 9 nucleotides align to TRBD1. Trimming removed 5 bases from V and 4 bases from J; junction bases left unmatched: 8. This CDR3 comprises 15 residues. The germline gives CDR1 SGHTA, CDR2 FQGTGA. CDR3 protein: CASSPRQGGRETQYF. In DNA form, the CDR3 reads TGTGCCAGCAGCCCCCGACAGGGGGGAAGAGAGACCCAGTACTTC.

This clonotype was seen a few times. The chain combines TRBV28 with TRBJ1-2, with TRBD1 identical over 7 bases. Germline values: CDR1 MDHEN, CDR2 SYDVKM. V was clipped by 0 bases and J by 6 bases; unmatched bases: 7. CDR3 size: 15 residues. For the CDR3, the DNA is TGTGCCAGCAGTTTATGGGGGGACAGTCTTAATGGCTACACCTTC. It translates to CASSLWGDSLNGYTF.

This clonotype was recorded at least ten times. This chain connects TRBV7-6 to TRBJ2-7; 10 bases line up with TRBD1. V gave up 5 bases and J gave up 2 bases; unmatched junction bases: 3. Germline V gives CDR1 SGHVS, CDR2 FNYEAQ. This CDR3 has 14 residues. CDR3 residues: CASSPGQGPYEQYF. The CDR3 DNA sequence: TGTGCCAGCAGCCCGGGACAGGGGCCCTACGAGCAGTACTTC.

This clonotype was observed a few times. The chain joins TRBV12-3 or TRBV12-4 to TRBJ2-3; D possibly corresponds to TRBD2 (6 bases). Between the trimmed V and J ends, which lost 5 bases and 6 bases, there was a span of 15 bases. CDR3 size: 14 residues. The CDR3 here is CASSHWASGDTQYF. CDR3 coding DNA: TGTGCCAGCAGTCACTGGGCCAGCGGGGATACGCAGTATTTT.

The rearrangement uses TRBV28 and TRBJ2-5; 7 bases fit TRBD2. Trimming took 6 bases from V and 2 from J; bases not matched to a gene: 9. There are 15 residues in the CDR3. Germline CDR1 MDHEN, CDR2 SYDVKM. The CDR3 coding sequence is TGTGCCAGCAGCCCCCCTTGGGGGGGACAAGAGACCCAGTACTTC. It translates to CASSPPWGGQETQYF.

The chain has TRBV20-1 and TRBJ2-6; 7 nucleotides align to TRBD1. This CDR3 contains 16 residues. CDR1 and CDR2 (germline): DFQATT, SNEGSKA (reference sequence). Trimming removed 3 bases from V and 2 bases from J; junction bases left unmatched: 7. The CDR3 spells CSARSDRLAGANVLTF. The CDR3 coding sequence is TGCAGTGCTAGGTCGGACAGGTTAGCTGGGGCCAACGTCCTGACTTTC.

This clonotype came up many times. The chain employs TRBV3-1 and TRBJ2-3; 7 nucleotides line up with TRBD2. Trimming at V came to 4 bases and at J to 5 bases, leaving 12 bases not matched to a gene. The CDR3 is 16 amino acids. Germline values: CDR1 LGHDT, CDR2 YNNKEL (reference sequence). CDR3 DNA sequence: TGTGCCAGCAGCCTCCTGATGGCGGGGGATCAAGATACGCAGTATTTT. Its translation is CASSLLMAGDQDTQYF.

The chain employs TRBV7-9 and TRBJ1-1; unclear D gene. This CDR3 spans 14 amino acids. V gave up 4 bases and J gave up 2 bases, with 11 bases separating them. Germline CDR1 reads SEHNR; CDR2 reads FQNEAQ (reference sequence). The CDR3 sequence: CASSSRNYNTEAFF. As DNA, the CDR3 is TGTGCCAGCAGCTCCCGGAATTATAACACTGAAGCTTTCTTT.

This clonotype occurred a few times. The chain is built from TRBV18 and TRBJ2-2; 7 bases are shared with TRBD1. The J segment lost 4 bases and the V segment lost 3 bases, leaving 11 bases of the junction unmatched. There are 17 residues in the CDR3. The V gene's germline CDR1 is KGHSH and CDR2 LQKENI. The CDR3 loop reads CASSPRGTAAGTGELFF. The CDR3 DNA reads TGTGCCAGCTCACCCAGAGGGACAGCCGCGGGCACCGGGGAGCTGTTTTTT.

The gene calls are TRBV9 and TRBJ2-5; D call uncertain. CDR1 is SGDLS, CDR2 YYNGEE, per germline. The ends were cut back, 0 bases at V and 0 bases at J, with 9 bases in the middle. The CDR3 runs 15 residues. The CDR3 bases are TGTGCCAGCAGCGTAGAGCCCTCAGACCAAGAGACCCAGTACTTC. It encodes CASSVEPSDQETQYF.

Only a few counts were recorded for this clonotype. The chain uses TRBV27 and TRBJ1-4, with D possibly TRBD1 on 6 matching bases. Germline V CDR1 and CDR2: MNHEY, SMNVEV (reference sequence). Trimming pared 5 bases from V and 8 bases from J, leaving 12 bases between. The CDR3 runs 13 residues. CDR3 loop: CASSTGLGEKLFF. The DNA for the CDR3 is TGTGCCAGCAGTACAGGGTTAGGAGAAAAACTGTTTTTT.

In its sample, this clonotype was seen a few times. The V call is TRBV6-2 or TRBV6-3, the J call TRBJ2-1; D remains ambiguous. Deletions cut 2 bases from V and 0 bases from J, with 5 bases between. Germline V gene lookup returns CDR1 MNHEY and CDR2 SVGEGT. The CDR3 length is 14 residues. The CDR3: CASSYVGSYNEQFF. For the CDR3, the DNA is TGTGCCAGCAGTTACGTTGGCTCCTACAATGAGCAGTTCTTC.

This clonotype was counted between two and nine times. This sequence joins TRBV5-1 and TRBJ1-1; D is perhaps TRBD1 (5 bases). Germline loops: CDR1 SGHRS, CDR2 YFSETQ. The CDR3 is 15 amino acids. V lost 4 bases to trimming and J lost 5 bases, with 18 bases between them. CDR3 in amino acids: CASSPGTSPGTEAFF. The CDR3 bases are TGCGCCAGCAGCCCTGGGACCTCTCCGGGGACTGAAGCTTTCTTT. The whole variable domain, filled in from reference TRBV5-1 and TRBJ1-1, reads KAGVTQTPRYLIKTRGQQVTLSCSPISGHRSVSWYQQTPGQGLQFLFEYFSETQRNKGNFPGRFSGRQFSNSRSEMNVSTLELGDSALYLCASSPGTSPGTEAFFGQGTRLTVV.

The V and J genes are TRBV7-2 and TRBJ1-5, with unresolved D. V was shortened by 5 bases and J by 7 bases, with 9 bases between the two germline ends. The CDR3 runs 12 residues. CDR1 SGHTA and CDR2 FQGNSA come from the germline V gene. CDR3 sequence (DNA): TGTGCCAGCAGCCCCCCGTCCCAGCCCCAGCATTTT. Translating it yields CASSPPSQPQHF. Full variable domain (remainder filled in from reference TRBV7-2 and TRBJ1-5): GAGVSQSPSNKVTEKGKDVELRCDPISGHTALYWYRQSLGQGLEFLIYFQGNSAPDKSGLPSDRFSAERTGGSVSTLTIQRTQQEDSAVYLCASSPPSQPQHFGDGTRLSIL.

The sample holds many counts of this clonotype. The rearrangement uses TRBV9 and TRBJ2-5; no reliable D call. V gave up 3 bases and J gave up 0 bases, with 6 bases separating them. Germline V CDR1 and CDR2: SGDLS, YYNGEE. The CDR3 has 13 amino acids. The CDR3 reads CASSAQYQETQYF. Here the CDR3 DNA reads TGTGCCAGCAGCGCCCAGTACCAAGAGACCCAGTACTTC. Filled out from reference TRBV9 and TRBJ2-5, the complete variable domain reads DSGVTQTPKHLITATGQRVTLRCSPRSGDLSVYWYQQSLDQGLQFLIQYYNGEERAKGNILERFSAQQFPDLHSELNLSSLELGDSALYFCASSAQYQETQYFGPGTRLLVL.

This rearrangement joins TRBV7-2 to TRBJ2-5, with D perhaps being TRBD1 or TRBD2 (5 bases each). V dropped 5 bases and J dropped 1 base, with 11 bases sitting between them. CDR1 and CDR2 from the germline V gene are SGHTA and FQGNSA. The CDR3 has 14 amino acids. This CDR3 reads CASSQRGIQETQYF. The CDR3 nucleotides read TGTGCCAGCAGCCAGAGGGGTATCCAAGAGACCCAGTACTTC.

This chain uses TRBV5-1 with TRBJ1-5; 10 bases fit TRBD1. CDR3 size: 15 residues. Germline V CDR1 and CDR2: SGHRS, YFSETQ. After removal of 3 bases from V and 5 bases from J, the junction contained 5 bases not matched to a gene. The CDR3 reads CASSWAGTGDQPQHF. Here the CDR3 DNA reads TGCGCCAGCAGCTGGGCCGGGACAGGGGATCAGCCCCAGCATTTT.

The V call is TRBV7-8, the J call TRBJ1-2; TRBD1 aligns across 8 bases. CDR3 length: 15 amino acids. V lost 1 base and J lost 8; bases outside the gene matches: 9. CDR1 and CDR2 (germline): SGHVS, FQNEAQ. CDR3 nucleotide sequence: TGTGCCAGCAGCTTAGGAAGACAGGGGTCGTTAGGCTACACCTTC. It specifies CASSLGRQGSLGYTF. The full variable domain, with the rest looked up from reference TRBV7-8 and TRBJ1-2, is GAGVSQSPRYKVAKRGQDVALRCDPISGHVSLFWYQQALGQGPEFLTYFQNEAQLDKSGLPSDRFFAERPEGSVSTLKIQRTQQEDSAVYLCASSLGRQGSLGYTFGSGTRLTVV.

Only a few counts were recorded for this clonotype. The CDR3 is CASSPGTANSPLHF. In DNA form, the CDR3 reads TGTGCCAGCAGCCCCGGGACAGCTAATTCACCCCTCCACTTT. This sequence joins TRBV6-2 or TRBV6-3 and TRBJ1-6; 7 positions match TRBD1. Germline CDR1 is MNHEY and CDR2 is SVGEGT. This CDR3 spans 14 amino acids. Losses at the gene ends were 6 bases for V and 6 bases for J; bases not matched to a gene: 5.

The chain carries TRBV6-4 and TRBJ2-5; a weak D match, TRBD2 (6 bases). With 0 bases removed from V and 5 bases from J, the gap between germline ends came to 13 bases. Germline lookup yields CDR1 MRHNA and CDR2 SNTAGT. The CDR3 runs 15 residues. CDR3 protein: CASSDSRTIDETQYF. The CDR3 region has the DNA TGTGCCAGCAGTGACTCCCGGACTATAGACGAGACCCAGTACTTC.

This rearrangement joins TRBV21-1 to TRBJ2-7. TRBV21-1 is termed a pseudogene. The CDR3 is 14 amino acids. The CDR3, as DNA: TGTGCCAGCAGCAAAGATACAGGACCCTACGAGCAGTACGTC. This codes for CASSKDTGPYEQYV.

This chain connects TRBV6-1 to TRBJ2-5; the match to TRBD1 covers 8 bases. With V trimmed by 1 base and J by 7 bases, 5 bases remained unmatched. This CDR3 has 14 amino acids. Germline V CDR1 and CDR2: MNHNS, SASEGT. The CDR3 spells CASSEVGTGGTQYF. The DNA of the CDR3 is TGTGCCAGCAGTGAAGTGGGGACAGGAGGGACCCAGTACTTC.

In this sample, this clonotype turned up a few times. The chain combines TRBV7-6 with TRBJ2-7; a possible D gene is TRBD1 (6 bases). With 3 bases removed from V and 4 bases from J, the gap between germline ends came to 16 bases. The CDR3 length is 15 residues. Germline values: CDR1 SGHVS, CDR2 FNYEAQ. The CDR3 region has the DNA TGTGCCAGCAGCTTGAATCAGGGGATTGGGTACGAGCAGTACTTC. This gives the protein CASSLNQGIGYEQYF.

The table lists this clonotype with a few counts. The CDR3 loop reads CASSLGFGTVTGYTF. In DNA form, the CDR3 reads TGTGCCAGCAGCTTAGGATTCGGGACAGTAACTGGCTACACCTTC. J is TRBJ1-2 and V is TRBV7-3; 7 bases align to TRBD1. The CDR3 spans 15 residues. V lost 2 bases to trimming and J lost 7 bases; unmatched junction nucleotides: 10. Germline V gene lookup returns CDR1 SGHTA and CDR2 FQGTGA.

This clonotype turned up a few times. This chain uses TRBV12-3 or TRBV12-4 with TRBJ1-2; 10 bases are shared with TRBD1. The ends lost 4 bases at V and 8 bases at J; junction bases unmatched: 19. CDR3 length: 18 amino acids. CDR3 protein: CASSSFLGQGIFAGGYTF. The CDR3 coding sequence is TGTGCCAGCAGTTCTTTTTTGGGACAGGGGATATTTGCGGGCGGCTACACCTTC.